This TCR beta chain was captured by sequencing in a study of tissue T cells after allogeneic stem cell transplantation. General study points: Anatomically similar tissues had similar TCR repertoires within each patient. Which tissue TCRs were alloreactive or antigen-specific was not determined. Some clones might be persisting host cells.

This clone is medium-sized by share. What it binds is unknown. The repertoire was sequenced with immunoSEQ multiplex PCR; TCRdb's copy has only in-frame clones and lacks some. The sample contains several thousand clones, less than 70% of which appear only once. Germline CDR1 LNHNV, CDR2 YYDKDF (reference sequence). V lost 0 bases, J lost 7 bases, and 6 bases stayed unmatched. The CDR3 runs to 15 residues. GI sites, liver, skin and spleen were taken after median 9.75 post-mortem hours. The material sequenced was duodenum tissue, taken at autopsy. This receptor was taken from a female donor older than 55 with lung cancer. This chain uses TRBV15 with TRBJ1-2, with 9 bases fitting TRBD1. This CDR3 reads CATSRERGTGFGYTF. The CDR3 coding sequence is TGTGCCACCAGCAGAGAGAGGGGGACAGGGTTTGGCTACACCTTC. The full variable domain, its missing parts supplied by reference TRBV15 and TRBJ1-2, is DAMVIQNPRYQVTQFGKPVTLSCSQTLNHNVMYWYQQKSSQAPKLLFHYYDKDFNNEADTPDNFQSRRPNTSFCFLDIRSPGLGDTAMYLCATSRERGTGFGYTFGSGTRLTVV.